This T cell receptor beta chain was sequenced in a study of regulatory T cells in long-lasting Graves disease. The time point denotes: newly diagnosed GD, antithyroid drugs for less than 3 months. PBMCs were the source of the RNA used for TCR sequencing. With iRepertoire HTBI primers and Arm-PCR of CDR3 regions, TCR beta libraries were built. TCRdb reanalysed the multiplex PCR reads using MiXCR and keeps one entry per CDR3 protein. The table includes about 540,000 distinct CDR3 sequences, less than 15% detected once. Study results and caveats: Relative to newly diagnosed Graves' patients, persistent ones had lower TCR diversity.

This clonotype has at least ten counts. Its antigen is not identified. Germline V gene lookup returns CDR1 SEHNR and CDR2 FQNEAQ (reference sequence). This CDR3 is 14 amino acids long. V lost 5 bases, J lost 6 bases, and 17 bases lay in between. The sample was also reused in another study, on T cells in Graves' hyperthyroidism and ophthalmopathy. Per that study: Blood also carried most thyroid clonotypes expanded above 0.001. Ophthalmopathy and stable hyperthyroidism were separated by a 13 V-J model.

This chain connects TRBV7-9 to TRBJ2-7, with D perhaps being TRBD1 or TRBD2 (5 bases each). The sequence was obtained from a young man with Graves disease. The sequencing here drew on peripheral blood mononuclear cells (PBMCs), taken at new diagnosis, from a patient treated with antithyroid drugs. Here the CDR3 DNA reads TGTGCCAGCAGCACGGGACGCCTAACCGGCGAGCAGTACTTC. As protein: CASSTGRLTGEQYF. Using reference TRBV7-9 and TRBJ2-7 for the parts outside the CDR3, the full variable domain is DTGVSQNPRHKITKRGQNVTFRCDPISEHNRLYWYRQTLGQGPEFLTYFQNEAQLEKSRLLSDRFSAERPKGSFSTLEIQRTEQGDSAMYLCASSTGRLTGEQYFGPGTRLTVT.